This T cell receptor beta chain was retrieved from a study of T cell repertoires in ileal Crohn's disease. For the study at large: About half received postoperative treatment, about a dozen with thiopurines and some 19 anti-TNF. General study points: Compared with non-smokers, active smokers at surgery showed more clonal expansions. All patients with clonality above 26.8% had endoscopic recurrence.

This CDR3 region has 16 residues. Germline CDR1 SGHDT, CDR2 YYEEEE. The J segment lost 6 bases and the V segment lost 0 bases, leaving 6 bases of the junction unmatched. Profiling relied on immunoSEQ multiplex PCR, and the TCRdb table lists in-frame clones only, not all of them. The table has 15,000 or so clones, 70% to 90% seen once. This clone was counted between two and nine times. The antigen is undetermined. The sample comprised ileal tissue. The receptor comes from an adult with Crohn's disease. This chain connects TRBV5-6 to TRBJ2-1, with 10 bases fitting TRBD2. CDR3 coding DNA: TGTGCCAGCAGCTTGGGACGGAGCGGGAGGGCCAATGAGCAGTTCTTC. This encodes CASSLGRSGRANEQFF.